This TCR beta chain was obtained from a study of patients and donors after allogeneic stem cell transplantation. This clonotype was detected ten times or more. MiXCR was run by TCRdb on the RT-PCR reads, yielding one entry per CDR3 protein. The table has approximately 57,000 distinct CDR3 sequences, about 14% seen once. The ends lost 7 bases at V and 3 bases at J; junction bases unmatched: 7. This CDR3 spans 15 amino acids. The chain combines TRBV12-3 or TRBV12-4 with TRBJ2-1, with 9 bases fitting TRBD1. The TCR comes from a human donor who was either an allogeneic HSCT recipient or a stem cell or donor lymphocyte infusion donor (not recorded which). It is not recorded whose cells these are; they may come from a transplant donor. The source material was blood, either unsorted or a sorted T cell fraction (not recorded which). This CDR3 is CASTDRDRVYNEQFF. The CDR3 nucleotides are TGTGCCAGCACAGACCGGGACAGGGTCTACAATGAGCAGTTCTTC.